One sample yielded the 3 T cell receptor beta chains listed below, sequenced in a study of blood T cell repertoires in COVID-19. Using immunoSEQ multiplex PCR, the repertoire was profiled, and TCRdb retains in-frame clones only, with some absent. This table has about 100,000 clones, about nine tenths appearing once. The sample comprised peripheral blood. Receptors were obtained from a man aged 45-60 years with acute or convalescent COVID-19.

V usage is TRBV15 and J usage is TRBJ1-2; possibly TRBD1 for D (5 bases). The V end was cut by 10 bases, the J end by 7 bases, with 19 bases between. From germline, CDR1 is LNHNV and CDR2 YYDKDF (reference sequence). The CDR3 length is 13 residues. CDR3 DNA: TGTGCCAGGGGACTGCTCGGACTCTGTGGCTACACCTTC. This sequence encodes CARGLLGLCGYTF.

The chain joins TRBV14 to TRBJ1-2; 7 bases are a match to TRBD1. This CDR3 spans 15 amino acids. The germline V gene encodes CDR1 SGHDN and CDR2 FVKESK. Trimming cost V 6 bases and J 4 bases; bases outside gene matches: 11. CDR3: CASSQHTGAAYGYTF. CDR3 bases: TGTGCCAGCAGTCAACATACAGGGGCCGCCTATGGCTACACCTTC.

The chain joins TRBV19 to TRBJ1-5; D call uncertain. The V gene's germline CDR1 is LNHDA and CDR2 SQIVND (reference sequence). This CDR3 contains 15 residues. V was pared by 2 bases and J by 0 bases, with 8 bases between. The CDR3 nucleotides read TGTGCCAGTAGTATATACAGCTTTAGCAATCAGCCCCAGCATTTT. Translating gives CASSIYSFSNQPQHF.